A selection of T cell receptor beta chains follows, all from one sample in a study of blood T cell repertoires in COVID-19. Profiled with immunoSEQ multiplex PCR; TCRdb holds only in-frame clones, not every one. The top ten clones hold around 12% of a sample with fewer than 350,000 clones, around 85% of them seen once. Sequenced: peripheral blood. The origin of the receptors is a woman between 25 and 40 years old with COVID-19, enrolled during active disease. CDR3s include the opening cysteine and the closing phenylalanine or tryptophan.

J: TRBJ1-1
V: TRBV19
CDR3: CASSISENTEAFF

J: TRBJ1-2
V: TRBV3-1/TRBV3-2
CDR3: CASSHGGEGGYTF

J: TRBJ2-2
V: TRBV5-8
CDR3: CASSIQGAGELFF

J: TRBJ2-2
V: TRBV6-5
CDR3: CASSFRGTGELFF

J: TRBJ1-1
V: TRBV27
CDR3: CASSLQGMNTEAFF

J: TRBJ2-7
V: TRBV14
CDR3: CASSQDPRAYEQYF

J: TRBJ2-1
V: TRBV11-2
CDR3: CASSSPGGPSSYNEQFF

J: TRBJ1-2
V: TRBV6-5
CDR3: CASRRVQGNGYTF

J: TRBJ2-5
V: TRBV5-4
CDR3: CASSGRTSGGETQYF

J: TRBJ2-3
V: TRBV3-1/TRBV3-2
CDR3: CASSQDHLNRQYF

J: TRBJ1-2
V: TRBV2
CDR3: CASPRTRGPTPGYTF

J: TRBJ1-6
V: TRBV28
CDR3: CASSLLGGGSSPLHF

J: TRBJ2-2
V: TRBV7-9
CDR3: CASSPTSGGFDGELFF

J: TRBJ1-4
V: TRBV7-2
CDR3: CASSLQNSEKLFF

J: TRBJ1-4
V: TRBV9
CDR3: CASSVRRRMIF

J: TRBJ2-7
V: TRBV18
CDR3: CASSPRGSGGRSSYEQYF

J: TRBJ2-3
V: TRBV5-5
CDR3: CASSAGTGGADTQYF

J: TRBJ1-5
V: TRBV5-6
CDR3: CASSLAGGHSNQPQHF

J: TRBJ1-1
V: TRBV5-1
CDR3: CASTEQGDTEAFF

J: TRBJ1-3
V: TRBV18
CDR3: CASSPLDSPTTGNTIYF

J: TRBJ2-2
V: TRBV4-1
CDR3: CASSQGVTGGRAGELFF

J: TRBJ1-4
V: TRBV10-3
CDR3: CAISGSGTGEKLFF

J: TRBJ2-3
V: TRBV7-2
CDR3: CASTPGGPLANTQYF

J: TRBJ1-6
V: TRBV5-6
CDR3: CASSSGTGVSPLHF

J: TRBJ2-2
V: TRBV5-1
CDR3: CASSFMGELFF

J: TRBJ2-7
V: TRBV19
CDR3: CASSIQAGGVYEQYF

J: TRBJ1-3
V: TRBV18
CDR3: CASSPALTGTRNTIYF

J: TRBJ2-5
V: TRBV28
CDR3: CASSNPTSPSGEETQYF

J: TRBJ2-5
V: TRBV6-5
CDR3: CASSPQVGVGETQYF

J: TRBJ1-5
V: TRBV7-9
CDR3: CASSHQGGGGNQPQHF

J: TRBJ2-5
V: TRBV30
CDR3: CAWSVMSGAFQETQYF

J: TRBJ1-1
V: TRBV6-6
CDR3: CASSYPSTMNTEAFF

J: TRBJ1-4
V: TRBV3-1/TRBV3-2
CDR3: CASSLLYRGSGTNEKLFF

J: TRBJ1-2
V: TRBV18
CDR3: CASSPSPVDGYTF

J: TRBJ2-2
V: TRBV5-1
CDR3: CASNPGLPNTGELFF

J: TRBJ2-7
V: TRBV19
CDR3: CATSSGYEQYF

J: TRBJ2-5
V: TRBV27
CDR3: CASSPSGGYQETQYF

J: TRBJ1-1
V: TRBV19
CDR3: CASSPRHIMNTEAFF

J: TRBJ2-1
V: TRBV12-3/TRBV12-4
CDR3: CASTPGGNEQFF

J: TRBJ2-7
V: TRBV29-1
CDR3: CSVLPRLSPTREQYF

J: TRBJ2-2
V: TRBV27
CDR3: CASLDQGTRSYAGELFF

J: TRBJ1-4
V: TRBV7-9
CDR3: CASSFGQGGEKLFF

J: TRBJ2-5
V: TRBV5-6
CDR3: CASSLGRDRDQETQYF

J: TRBJ2-7
V: TRBV5-1
CDR3: CASSRLGGGGSYEQYF

J: TRBJ2-4
V: TRBV6-1
CDR3: CASSVLAEPLAKNIQYF

J: TRBJ1-1
V: TRBV3-1/TRBV3-2
CDR3: CASSRFDRLDTEAFF

J: TRBJ1-5
V: TRBV6-1
CDR3: CASSEAGITNQPQHF

J: TRBJ1-1
V: TRBV4-1
CDR3: CASSWEARDTEAFF

J: TRBJ1-4
V: TRBV7-7
CDR3: CASSLREGTNEKLFF